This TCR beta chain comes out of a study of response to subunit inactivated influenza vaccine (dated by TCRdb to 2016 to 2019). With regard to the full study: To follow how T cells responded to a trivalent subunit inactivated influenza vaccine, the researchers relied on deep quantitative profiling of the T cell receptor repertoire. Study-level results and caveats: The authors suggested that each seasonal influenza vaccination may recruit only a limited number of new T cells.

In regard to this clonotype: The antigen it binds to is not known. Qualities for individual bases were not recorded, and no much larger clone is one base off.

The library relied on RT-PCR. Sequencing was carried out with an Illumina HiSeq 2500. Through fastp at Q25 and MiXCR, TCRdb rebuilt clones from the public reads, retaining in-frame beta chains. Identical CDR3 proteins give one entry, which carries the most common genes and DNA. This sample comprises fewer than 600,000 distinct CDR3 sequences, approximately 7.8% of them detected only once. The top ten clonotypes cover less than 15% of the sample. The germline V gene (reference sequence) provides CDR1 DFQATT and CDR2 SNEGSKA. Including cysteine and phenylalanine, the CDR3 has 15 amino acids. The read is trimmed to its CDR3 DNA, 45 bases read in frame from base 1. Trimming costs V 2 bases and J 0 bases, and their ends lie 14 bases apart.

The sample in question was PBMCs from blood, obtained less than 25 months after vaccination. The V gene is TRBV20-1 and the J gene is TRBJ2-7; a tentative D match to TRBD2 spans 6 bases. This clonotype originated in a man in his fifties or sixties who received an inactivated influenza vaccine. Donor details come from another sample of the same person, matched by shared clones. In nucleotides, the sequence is TGCAGTGCTAGATCCGGGACTCACTACTCCTACGAGCAGTACTTC. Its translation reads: CSARSGTHYSYEQYF.